The 26 T cell receptor beta chains given below trace back to one sample, sequenced in a study of blood T cells in healthy people across ages. A sample-barcoded 5' primer and a J-beta primer mix were used in a second PCR of about 7 to 12 cycles. MiXCR was run by TCRdb on the 5' RACE reads, yielding one entry per CDR3 protein. The sample includes roughly 860,000 distinct CDR3 sequences, around 62% of them seen just once. The sequencing input was blood. All receptors come from a man aged 30 to 45 in good health.

The V gene is TRBV7-9, the J gene TRBJ1-6; 9 bases line up with TRBD1. V shed 5 bases, J shed 8 bases, and the junction held 4 bases outside the gene matches. The CDR3 sequence is 14 residues long. Germline V lookup: CDR1 SEHNR, CDR2 FQNEAQ (reference sequence). This CDR3 reads CASSRDRADSPLHF. CDR3 DNA sequence: TGTGCCAGCAGCCGGGACAGGGCGGATTCACCCCTCCACTTT. The full variable domain, completed using reference TRBV7-9 and TRBJ1-6, is DTGVSQNPRHKITKRGQNVTFRCDPISEHNRLYWYRQTLGQGPEFLTYFQNEAQLEKSRLLSDRFSAERPKGSFSTLEIQRTEQGDSAMYLCASSRDRADSPLHFGNGTRLTVT.

The chain couples TRBV7-6 to TRBJ1-6; unclear D gene. Trimming took off 1 base at V and 0 bases at J, with 10 bases between the two ends. The germline V gene encodes CDR1 SGHVS and CDR2 FNYEAQ. This CDR3 has 17 amino acids. The DNA of the CDR3 is TGTGCCAGCAGCTTAGGGCCCTCCGGCTCCTATAATTCACCCCTCCACTTT. It translates to CASSLGPSGSYNSPLHF.

The chain recombines TRBV25-1 with TRBJ2-1; TRBD2 matches 12 bases. The CDR3 has 14 residues. J was trimmed by 8 bases and V by 4 bases; bases with no gene match: 3. Germline values: CDR1 MGHDK, CDR2 SYGVNS. The CDR3 sequence is CASSALAGGYEQFF. The CDR3, as DNA: TGTGCCAGCAGTGCTCTAGCGGGGGGGTATGAGCAGTTCTTC.

This clonotype has more than one count but fewer than ten. The rearrangement links TRBV4-3 to TRBJ2-3; D is unresolved. The germline gives CDR1 LGHNA, CDR2 YSLEER. The V end was cut by 1 base, the J end by 3 bases, with 5 bases between. The CDR3 spans 13 residues. The CDR3 sequence is CASSQVTTDTQYF. The CDR3 DNA reads TGCGCCAGCAGCCAAGTTACTACAGATACGCAGTATTTT.

Worth noting for this clonotype: The junction departs from the called germline gene at one end, perhaps through a read error. V usage is TRBV7-2 and J usage is TRBJ2-4, with 10 bases identical to TRBD1. Germline CDR1 SGHTA, CDR2 FQGNSA. The CDR3 is made up of 15 amino acids. The CDR3: CASSPGRDRGNSQYF. The CDR3 nucleotides read TGTGCCAGCAGCCCCGGAAGGGACAGGGGAAACAGTCAGTACTTC.

The chain has TRBV6-2 or TRBV6-3 and TRBJ1-1, with D perhaps matching TRBD1 (5 bases). V was trimmed by 6 bases and J by 1 base, leaving 9 bases between them. This CDR3 has 13 amino acids. CDR1 is MNHEY and CDR2 is SVGEGT in the germline V gene. The CDR3 nucleotides read TGTGCCAGCAGACTGGGACGGAACACTGAAGCTTTCTTT. It specifies CASRLGRNTEAFF.

The V gene is TRBV6-5, the J gene TRBJ2-4, with D possibly matching TRBD1 (5 bases). V gave up 4 bases and J gave up 0 bases, with 13 bases separating them. CDR3 length: 16 amino acids. The germline V gene encodes CDR1 MNHEY and CDR2 SVGAGI. The CDR3 is CASSSNAQGAKNIQYF. CDR3 in DNA: TGTGCCAGCAGTTCGAACGCCCAGGGAGCCAAAAACATTCAGTACTTC.

The CDR3 DNA sequence: TGTGCCAGCAGCCAAGAGGGCGGAGGGAGAGCTTTCTTT. This encodes CASSQEGGGRAFF. This chain links TRBV3-1 with TRBJ1-1; unclear D gene. Per the germline V gene, CDR1 is LGHDT and CDR2 is YNNKEL (reference sequence). This CDR3 has 13 amino acids. With 0 bases removed from V and 10 bases from J, the gap between germline ends came to 12 bases.

The genes are TRBV7-9 and TRBJ2-5; unclear D gene. V lost 1 base to trimming and J lost 2 bases, with 8 bases between them. Germline assignment: CDR1 SEHNR and CDR2 FQNEAQ (reference sequence). The CDR3 runs 14 residues. CDR3 amino acids: CASSLDQIQETQYF. Written as DNA, the CDR3 is TGTGCCAGCAGCTTAGATCAGATTCAAGAGACCCAGTACTTC. Complete variable domain (other parts from reference TRBV7-9 and TRBJ2-5): DTGVSQNPRHKITKRGQNVTFRCDPISEHNRLYWYRQTLGQGPEFLTYFQNEAQLEKSRLLSDRFSAERPKGSFSTLEIQRTEQGDSAMYLCASSLDQIQETQYFGPGTRLLVL.

A few counts support this clonotype. CDR3 region: CASSLPGAMGDTQYF. DNA of the CDR3: TGTGCCAGCAGCCTACCCGGGGCCATGGGGGATACGCAGTATTTT. V and J are TRBV7-2 and TRBJ2-3; perhaps D is TRBD1 or TRBD2 (5 bases each). Germline loops: CDR1 SGHTA, CDR2 FQGNSA. V was clipped by 5 bases and J by 6 bases, with 18 bases between them. This CDR3 is built from 15 residues.

The genes are TRBV5-1 and TRBJ2-2; TRBD1 agrees at 7 bases. CDR1 and CDR2 from the germline V gene are SGHRS and YFSETQ. Losses at the gene ends were 1 base for V and 3 bases for J; bases not matched to a gene: 12. This CDR3 has 18 residues. This chain's CDR3 is CASSLSSGGITYTGELFF. DNA for the CDR3: TGCGCCAGCAGCTTGTCATCAGGGGGAATCACGTACACCGGGGAGCTGTTTTTT.

CDR3 DNA sequence: TGTGCCAGCAGCCCCCGGAGTAGCGGGGGTTACGAGCAGTACTTC. It translates to CASSPRSSGGYEQYF. The chain uses TRBV7-9 and TRBJ2-7; the match to TRBD2 covers 9 bases. V shed 5 bases and J 4 bases; nucleotides not matched to a gene: 9. This CDR3 is built from 15 residues. Per the germline V gene, CDR1 is SEHNR and CDR2 is FQNEAQ (reference sequence).

This chain uses TRBV20-1 with TRBJ2-7; a possible D gene is TRBD2 (6 bases). The CDR3 runs 13 residues. In germline, CDR1 is DFQATT, CDR2 SNEGSKA (reference sequence). Trimming shortened V by 6 bases and J by 5 bases, and 17 bases separated the two germline ends. CDR3: CSAPVLASDEQYF. The DNA for the CDR3 is TGCAGTGCCCCCGTGCTAGCGTCCGACGAGCAGTACTTC.

The count of this clonotype is one. The gene calls are TRBV10-3 and TRBJ1-1; D may be TRBD1 (6 bases). CDR1 is ENHRY and CDR2 is SYGVKD in the germline V gene. The CDR3 is made up of 14 amino acids. V was cut by 7 bases and J by 2 bases, with 14 bases left in between. CDR3: CAIKKTGQNTEAFF. As DNA, the CDR3 is TGTGCCATCAAAAAAACAGGGCAAAACACTGAAGCTTTCTTT.

This chain connects TRBV7-9 to TRBJ2-7; TRBD1 is a possible D gene (7 bases). Germline CDR1 and CDR2: SEHNR and FQNEAQ (reference sequence). CDR3 length: 17 amino acids. V was pared by 4 bases and J by 2 bases, with 21 bases between. This chain's CDR3 is CASSSTFDREVTYEQYF. CDR3 bases: TGTGCCAGCAGCTCAACGTTCGACAGGGAGGTGACCTACGAGCAGTACTTC. Full variable domain (missing parts from reference TRBV7-9 and TRBJ2-7): DTGVSQNPRHKITKRGQNVTFRCDPISEHNRLYWYRQTLGQGPEFLTYFQNEAQLEKSRLLSDRFSAERPKGSFSTLEIQRTEQGDSAMYLCASSSTFDREVTYEQYFGPGTRLTVT.

The rearrangement joins TRBV6-4 to TRBJ2-1; 8 positions match TRBD2. The germline gives CDR1 MRHNA, CDR2 SNTAGT. This CDR3 spans 15 amino acids. Trimming at V came to 6 bases and at J to 4 bases, leaving 8 bases not matched to a gene. The CDR3: CASSDDSGGYNEQFF. Here the CDR3 DNA reads TGTGCCAGCAGCGATGATTCGGGGGGGTACAATGAGCAGTTCTTC.

This clonotype was counted a few times. J is TRBJ1-1 and V is TRBV29-1; D ambiguous. From germline, CDR1 is SQVTM and CDR2 ANQGSEA. The length of the CDR3 is 16 residues. Trimming stripped 3 bases from V and 0 bases from J, with 17 bases between. The DNA for the CDR3 is TGCAGCGTTGATTCTTTCGGGATAGGCATGAACACTGAAGCTTTCTTT. It translates to CSVDSFGIGMNTEAFF. Full variable domain (rest looked up from reference TRBV29-1 and TRBJ1-1): SAVISQKPSRDICQRGTSLTIQCQVDSQVTMMFWYRQQPGQSLTLIATANQGSEATYESGFVIDKFPISRPNLTFSTLTVSNMSPEDSSIYLCSVDSFGIGMNTEAFFGQGTRLTVV.

The genes are TRBV6-1 and TRBJ2-4, with TRBD1 matching 8 bases. With the DNA end fitting TRBJ2-5 better, the J assignment may be wrong. CDR1 and CDR2 from the germline V gene are MNHNS and SASEGT. The CDR3 contains 18 residues. The CDR3 sequence is CAIAANSGQADLRGTQYF. CDR3 sequence (DNA): TGTGCCATCGCGGCAAATTCGGGACAGGCTGACCTAAGGGGGACCCAGTACTTC.

V usage is TRBV7-2 and J usage is TRBJ2-5, with 8 positions matching TRBD2. The CDR3 runs to 15 residues. After removal of 3 bases from V and 11 bases from J, the junction contained 14 bases not matched to a gene. CDR1 is SGHTA and CDR2 is FQGNSA in the germline V gene. The DNA of the CDR3 is TGTGCCAGCAGCTTTGTCGGGGGGGTGCGGAATGAGCAGTACTTC. This encodes CASSFVGGVRNEQYF. The full variable domain, rest sourced from reference TRBV7-2 and TRBJ2-5, is GAGVSQSPSNKVTEKGKDVELRCDPISGHTALYWYRQSLGQGLEFLIYFQGNSAPDKSGLPSDRFSAERTGGSVSTLTIQRTQQEDSAVYLCASSFVGGVRNEQYFGPGTRLLVL.

This clonotype was seen a handful of times. V usage is TRBV14 and J usage is TRBJ2-7, with a tentative D call TRBD2 (5 bases). The CDR3 loop spans 14 amino acids. V was cut by 2 bases and J by 5 bases, with 13 bases left in between. The germline CDR1 and CDR2 sequences are SGHDN and FVKESK. CDR3 in amino acids: CASSQLTGVNEQYF. CDR3 coding DNA: TGTGCCAGCAGCCAATTGACCGGGGTGAACGAGCAGTACTTC.

The chain combines TRBV12-3 or TRBV12-4 with TRBJ1-4, with unresolved D. CDR3 length equals 14 residues. The germline V and J ends were trimmed by 1 base and 6 bases, with 9 bases remaining between them. The CDR3 reads CASSLGGSDEKLFF. The CDR3 nucleotides read TGTGCCAGCAGTTTAGGGGGTAGTGATGAAAAACTGTTTTTT.

V and J are TRBV29-1 and TRBJ2-1; a possible D gene is TRBD1 (6 bases). Germline V gives CDR1 SQVTM, CDR2 ANQGSEA. The CDR3 contains 15 residues. The chain's CDR3 is CSAQGYPSSYNEQFF. CDR3 DNA: TGCAGTGCCCAGGGGTATCCGAGCTCCTACAATGAGCAGTTCTTC.

This chain links TRBV3-1 with TRBJ1-4; D may be TRBD1 (6 bases). V was pared by 0 bases and J by 4 bases, with 9 bases between. CDR3 size: 15 residues. CDR1 is LGHDT and CDR2 is YNNKEL in the germline V gene (reference sequence). The CDR3 region is CASSQEQGNNEKLFF. The CDR3 region has the DNA TGTGCCAGCAGCCAAGAACAGGGAAATAATGAAAAACTGTTTTTT.

The chain joins TRBV6-5 to TRBJ2-7, with D possibly TRBD1 on 5 matching bases. This CDR3 has 13 residues. CDR1 MNHEY and CDR2 SVGAGI come from the germline V gene. Deletions cut 7 bases from V and 4 bases from J, with 14 bases between. For the CDR3, the DNA is TGTGCCAGCAAGGAAAGGGGTCCGTACGAGCAGTACTTC. Its translation: CASKERGPYEQYF.

V is TRBV4-2 and J is TRBJ2-4, with 9 bases lining up with TRBD1. The junction had 8 bases not matched to a gene; V was cut back by 4 bases and J by 4 bases. This CDR3 spans 16 amino acids. Germline V gives CDR1 LGHNA, CDR2 YNFKEQ. CDR3 region: CASSRGPGQGKNIQYF. DNA for the CDR3: TGTGCCAGCAGCCGCGGCCCGGGACAGGGAAAAAACATTCAGTACTTC.

V and J are TRBV25-1 and TRBJ2-5, with TRBD1 identical over 7 bases. The CDR3 is made up of 13 amino acids. J lost 5 bases, V lost 8 bases, and 8 bases had no gene match. Germline loops: CDR1 MGHDK, CDR2 SYGVNS. CDR3 amino acids: CASVAGTVETQYF. CDR3 in DNA: TGTGCCAGCGTAGCCGGGACAGTGGAGACCCAGTACTTC.